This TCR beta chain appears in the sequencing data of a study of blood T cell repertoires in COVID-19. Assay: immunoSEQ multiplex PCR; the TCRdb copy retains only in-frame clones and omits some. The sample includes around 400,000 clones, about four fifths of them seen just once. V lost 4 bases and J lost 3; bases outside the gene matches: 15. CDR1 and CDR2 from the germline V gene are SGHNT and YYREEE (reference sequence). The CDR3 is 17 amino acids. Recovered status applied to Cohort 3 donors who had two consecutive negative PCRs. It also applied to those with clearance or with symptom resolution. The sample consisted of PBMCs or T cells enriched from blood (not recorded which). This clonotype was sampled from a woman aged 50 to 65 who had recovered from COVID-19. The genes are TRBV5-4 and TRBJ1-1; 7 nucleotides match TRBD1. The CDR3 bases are TGTGCCAGCAGCCGAAGTATCCGGGACAGTCGGGACACTGAAGCTTTCTTT. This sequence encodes CASSRSIRDSRDTEAFF.